The 18 T cell receptor beta chains in this list originate from one sample, sequenced in a study of blood T cells in healthy people across ages. A second about 6 to 11 cycle PCR used barcoded and J-beta primers. Each CDR3 protein is one row after TCRdb ran MiXCR on the 5' RACE reads. The table records about 730,000 distinct CDR3 sequences, approximately 39% of them present only once. The sample comprised blood. Receptor source: a woman aged 55-70 years in good health.

This chain uses TRBV13 with TRBJ1-2; TRBD1 matches at 10 bases. V lost 1 base to trimming and J lost 4 bases; unmatched junction nucleotides: 12. From germline, CDR1 is PRHDT and CDR2 FYEKMQ (reference sequence). CDR3 length: 18 residues. DNA for the CDR3: TGTGCCAGCAGCTTAGTACTCATCGGGGACAGGGGTGCCTATGGCTACACCTTC. Protein: CASSLVLIGDRGAYGYTF. The entire variable domain, with the rest obtained from reference TRBV13 and TRBJ1-2, is as follows: AAGVIQSPRHLIKEKRETATLKCYPIPRHDTVYWYQQGPGQDPQFLISFYEKMQSDKGSIPDRFSAQQFSDYHSELNMSSLELGDSALYFCASSLVLIGDRGAYGYTFGSGTRLTVV.

V is TRBV29-1 and J is TRBJ1-3, with 7 bases identical to TRBD1. Germline-derived CDR1 and CDR2 are SQVTM and ANQGSEA. V lost 3 bases and J lost 5; bases outside the gene matches: 1. The CDR3 is made up of 12 amino acids. CDR3 loop: CSVEGQRNTIYF. The CDR3 DNA follows: TGCAGCGTTGAGGGACAGAGAAACACCATATATTTT.

The rearrangement uses TRBV4-2 and TRBJ2-3, with 10 bases aligning to TRBD2. Per germline, CDR1 LGHNA and CDR2 YNFKEQ. The CDR3 runs 16 residues. V lost 2 bases to trimming and J lost 6 bases; unmatched junction nucleotides: 8. The CDR3 spells CASSQSVAGGPDTQYF. The CDR3 DNA reads as TGTGCCAGCAGCCAATCCGTAGCGGGAGGTCCCGATACGCAGTATTTT.

In its sample, this clonotype was seen many times. The gene calls are TRBV20-1 and TRBJ2-7; D gene uncertain. The V gene's germline CDR1 is DFQATT and CDR2 SNEGSKA (reference sequence). CDR3 length: 11 amino acids. Trimming stripped 5 bases from V and 6 bases from J, with 11 bases between. The CDR3 DNA reads TGCAGTGCTGGTCGGAGTAGCGAGCAGTACTTC. Translating it yields CSAGRSSEQYF.

There are a few counts of this clonotype. The chain has TRBV7-2 and TRBJ1-2, with D unclear. V shed 1 base and J shed 4 bases, with 10 bases lying between them. Germline assignment: CDR1 SGHTA and CDR2 FQGNSA. CDR3 length equals 14 residues. The CDR3 DNA reads as TGTGCCAGCAGCTTAGGTGCGGGATCCTATGGCTACACCTTC. It yields the protein CASSLGAGSYGYTF.

The chain joins TRBV7-3 to TRBJ2-2; TRBD2 is a possible D gene (6 bases). V was clipped by 4 bases and J by 2 bases, with 8 bases between them. Germline V gene lookup returns CDR1 SGHTA and CDR2 FQGTGA. The CDR3 runs to 14 residues. CDR3 residues: CASSWTINTGELFF. The CDR3 DNA reads TGTGCCAGCAGCTGGACTATCAACACCGGGGAGCTGTTTTTT.

V and J are TRBV10-3 and TRBJ1-2, with D perhaps matching TRBD1 (5 bases). The CDR3 runs 13 residues. Germline V gene data show CDR1 as ENHRY and CDR2 as SYGVKD. The germline V and J ends were trimmed by 7 bases and 6 bases, with 15 bases remaining between them. CDR3 sequence: CAITGGEGHGYTF. The CDR3 DNA reads TGTGCCATCACTGGAGGGGAGGGCCATGGCTACACCTTC.

For the CDR3, the DNA is TGTGCCAGCAGCGTACCAATAGGTTACAATGAGCAGTTCTTC. Its translation: CASSVPIGYNEQFF. The gene calls are TRBV7-9 and TRBJ2-1; unclear D gene. Looked up from germline, CDR1 is SEHNR and CDR2 is FQNEAQ (reference sequence). The V end lost 5 bases, the J end lost 4 bases, and 12 bases lay between the germline ends. The CDR3 consists of 14 residues. Full variable domain (outside the CDR3, taken from reference TRBV7-9 and TRBJ2-1): DTGVSQNPRHKITKRGQNVTFRCDPISEHNRLYWYRQTLGQGPEFLTYFQNEAQLEKSRLLSDRFSAERPKGSFSTLEIQRTEQGDSAMYLCASSVPIGYNEQFFGPGTRLTVL.

Here the CDR3 DNA reads TGCAGTGCCTTCACCGGGACAGGGGTTACGGATGAGCAGTTCTTC. Its translation is CSAFTGTGVTDEQFF. The chain links TRBV20-1 to TRBJ2-1, with 10 bases lining up with TRBD1. V was pared by 6 bases and J by 8 bases, with 13 bases of the junction left unmatched. Germline V CDR1 and CDR2: DFQATT, SNEGSKA (reference sequence). The CDR3 extends over 15 amino acids.

The J gene is TRBJ2-5, the V gene TRBV29-1, with D uncertain. TRBJ2-7 explains the end of the DNA better; the J call may be wrong. The CDR3 extends over 12 amino acids. CDR1 and CDR2 from the germline V gene are SQVTM and ANQGSEA. The CDR3 spells CSVLIGVFEQYF. CDR3 nucleotide sequence: TGCAGCGTGCTTATCGGAGTGTTCGAGCAGTACTTC.

The chain recombines TRBV3-1 with TRBJ2-5; perhaps TRBD1 as D (7 bases). The V end was cut by 6 bases, the J end by 2 bases, with 19 bases between. The germline CDR1 and CDR2 sequences are LGHDT and YNNKEL (reference sequence). The CDR3 is 16 residues long. As DNA, the CDR3 is TGTGCCAGCAGTTCCGCTGGGCAGGGGGGACAAGAGACCCAGTACTTC. Protein product: CASSSAGQGGQETQYF.

The CDR3 sequence: CASSPNLIGTREQYF. For the CDR3, the DNA is TGTGCCAGCAGTCCCAATCTGATTGGCACGCGGGAGCAGTACTTC. The rearrangement joins TRBV6-5 to TRBJ2-4; 7 bases are a match to TRBD2. The CDR3 has 15 amino acids. J was trimmed by 13 bases and V by 5 bases; bases with no gene match: 17. CDR1 and CDR2 from the germline V gene are MNHEY and SVGAGI.

This clonotype was detected a few times. This chain links TRBV29-1 with TRBJ2-1; D could derive from TRBD1 or TRBD2 (5 bases each). The end of the DNA fits TRBJ2-7 better, so the J call may be wrong. The CDR3 is 14 residues long. The germline gives CDR1 SQVTM, CDR2 ANQGSEA. Here the CDR3 reads CSAARGLPYNEQYF. In DNA form, the CDR3 reads TGCAGCGCCGCTCGGGGCCTCCCTTACAATGAGCAGTACTTC.

This CDR3 reads CASSLGHSSGNTIYF. The CDR3, as DNA: TGTGCCAGCAGCTTAGGTCATAGCTCTGGAAACACCATATATTTT. The chain carries TRBV13 and TRBJ1-3; D not resolved. Trimming removed 0 bases at V and 0 bases at J, with 6 bases between. The CDR3 extends over 15 amino acids. Germline values: CDR1 PRHDT, CDR2 FYEKMQ (reference sequence).

V usage is TRBV15 and J usage is TRBJ1-2; no firm D call. Germline V gene data show CDR1 as LNHNV and CDR2 as YYDKDF (reference sequence). The CDR3 loop spans 14 amino acids. V shed 1 base and J shed 3 bases, with 9 bases lying between them. This CDR3 is CATSRGISDYGYTF. The CDR3, as DNA: TGTGCCACCAGCAGAGGAATTTCGGACTATGGCTACACCTTC.

As concerns this clonotype: The junction departs from the called germline gene at one end, perhaps through a read error. The chain is built from TRBV7-2 and TRBJ1-2; D perhaps matches TRBD1 (5 bases). Looked up from germline, CDR1 is SGHTA and CDR2 is FQGNSA. The CDR3 is 14 residues long. The CDR3 sequence is CAGSPMAGNYGYTF. The CDR3 bases are TGTGCCGGCAGCCCCATGGCAGGGAACTATGGCTACACCTTC. The entire variable domain, with the rest obtained from reference TRBV7-2 and TRBJ1-2, is as follows: GAGVSQSPSNKVTEKGKDVELRCDPISGHTALYWYRQSLGQGLEFLIYFQGNSAPDKSGLPSDRFSAERTGGSVSTLTIQRTQQEDSAVYLCAGSPMAGNYGYTFGSGTRLTVV.

This clonotype was detected a few times. The V gene is TRBV7-3, the J gene TRBJ2-5; D ambiguous. The germline V and J ends were trimmed by 2 bases and 3 bases, with 7 bases remaining between them. Germline loops: CDR1 SGHTA, CDR2 FQGTGA. The CDR3 runs to 13 residues. CDR3 protein: CASSLAQEETQYF. For the CDR3, the DNA is TGTGCCAGCAGCTTAGCCCAGGAAGAGACCCAGTACTTC.

This sequence joins TRBV9 and TRBJ1-6, with TRBD1 as a possible D gene (5 bases). The germline gives CDR1 SGDLS, CDR2 YYNGEE. The CDR3 runs 13 residues. The germline V and J ends were trimmed by 3 bases and 10 bases, with 11 bases remaining between them. CDR3 sequence (DNA): TGTGCCAGCAGCGAACAAGGGGACTCACCCCTCCACTTT. It translates to CASSEQGDSPLHF.